Below, 17 T cell receptor beta chains from the same sample are listed, as sequenced in a study of cytomegalovirus exposure and HLA in healthy donors. This PCR relied on a set of 60 Vbeta primers and 13 Jbeta primers. Using immunoSEQ multiplex PCR, the repertoire was profiled, and TCRdb retains in-frame clones only, with some absent. Among about 180,000 clones listed, 80% were seen once. The sample comprised PBMCs. The receptor set was obtained from a man aged 25 to 45 in good health and CMV-seropositive.

The chain carries TRBV6-5 and TRBJ1-2; D not resolved. Germline V gene lookup returns CDR1 MNHEY and CDR2 SVGAGI. V was cut by 5 bases and J by 7 bases, with 14 bases left in between. The CDR3 has 13 amino acids. The chain's CDR3 is CASSNYGAGGYTF. CDR3 in DNA: TGTGCCAGCAGTAATTACGGCGCAGGTGGCTACACCTTC.

This chain links TRBV7-3 with TRBJ1-1; 7 nucleotides match TRBD1. Germline values: CDR1 SGHTA, CDR2 FQGTGA. The CDR3 spans 13 residues. With 4 bases clipped from V and 4 bases from J, the junction kept 3 bases outside the gene matches. For the CDR3, the DNA is TGTGCCAGCAGCTCAACAGGGGCCACTGAAGCTTTCTTT. It is translated as CASSSTGATEAFF.

The chain employs TRBV7-2 and TRBJ2-7; 13 nucleotides line up with TRBD2. Looked up from germline, CDR1 is SGHTA and CDR2 is FQGNSA. The CDR3 is made up of 18 amino acids. J was trimmed by 0 bases and V by 4 bases; bases with no gene match: 9. The CDR3 protein is CASSSSGTSGASSYEQYF. DNA of the CDR3: TGTGCCAGCAGCTCCTCCGGGACTAGCGGGGCCAGCTCCTACGAGCAGTACTTC.

The rearrangement links TRBV19 to TRBJ1-5; 8 nucleotides line up with TRBD1. J was trimmed by 0 bases and V by 3 bases; bases with no gene match: 1. The germline CDR1 and CDR2 sequences are LNHDA and SQIVND (reference sequence). The CDR3 spans 15 residues. This CDR3 is CASSMTGDSNQPQHF. Written as DNA, the CDR3 is TGTGCCAGTAGTATGACAGGGGATAGCAATCAGCCCCAGCATTTT. Drawing the rest from reference TRBV19 and TRBJ1-5, the complete variable domain is DGGITQSPKYLFRKEGQNVTLSCEQNLNHDAMYWYRQDPGQGLRLIYYSQIVNDFQKGDIAEGYSVSREKKESFPLTVTSAQKNPTAFYLCASSMTGDSNQPQHFGDGTRLSIL.

J is TRBJ2-2 and V is TRBV10-2; tentative D call: TRBD2 (5 bases). Germline CDR1 WSHSY, CDR2 SAAADI. CDR3 length: 17 residues. V was shortened by 2 bases and J by 4 bases, with 17 bases between the two germline ends. In DNA, the CDR3 is TGCGCCAGCAGTGAGGTACCTAGCAGTTTAGGCACCGGGGAGCTGTTTTTT. Its protein product is CASSEVPSSLGTGELFF.

V gene TRBV18 combines with J gene TRBJ1-2, with TRBD1 as a possible D gene (6 bases). The CDR3 is 15 amino acids. CDR1 KGHSH and CDR2 LQKENI come from the germline V gene. V was trimmed by 3 bases and J by 2 bases, leaving 13 bases between them. Here the CDR3 DNA reads TGTGCCAGCTCACCCCTGGACACAGGGAACTATGGCTACACCTTC. It specifies CASSPLDTGNYGYTF.

The chain uses TRBV10-3 and TRBJ2-2; 14 bases match TRBD2. The length of the CDR3 is 15 residues. Germline CDR1 ENHRY, CDR2 SYGVKD. With V trimmed by 10 bases and J by 2 bases, 3 bases remained unmatched. The CDR3 nucleotides are TGTGCCACGGGACTAGCGGGAGAAAACACCGGGGAGCTGTTTTTT. This codes for CATGLAGENTGELFF.

CDR3 loop: CASSPRTSGIVSYEQYF. The CDR3 DNA follows: TGTGCCAGCAGCCCCCGGACTAGCGGGATCGTTTCCTACGAGCAGTACTTC. The chain combines TRBV9 with TRBJ2-7, with 12 nucleotides matching TRBD2. Losses at the gene ends were 4 bases for V and 1 base for J; bases not matched to a gene: 9. The germline CDR1 and CDR2 sequences are SGDLS and YYNGEE. The CDR3 runs to 17 residues.

The chain uses TRBV5-6 and TRBJ2-7; TRBD2 agrees at 11 bases. The length of the CDR3 is 16 residues. V lost 1 base, J lost 5 bases, and 8 bases stayed unmatched. Germline CDR1 and CDR2: SGHDT and YYEEEE. CDR3 nucleotides: TGTGCCAGCAGCTTGCTACTAGCGGGAGTTAGCCACGAGCAGTACTTC. It encodes CASSLLLAGVSHEQYF.

V gene TRBV18 combines with J gene TRBJ1-4; D is undetermined. CDR3 size: 16 residues. V lost 2 bases and J lost 4, with 14 bases in between. Germline V gives CDR1 KGHSH, CDR2 LQKENI. CDR3 nucleotide sequence: TGTGCCAGCTCACCAATTTCAGCTCTAGTTAATGAAAAACTGTTTTTT. Translating gives CASSPISALVNEKLFF.

This clone was seen only once. The chain couples TRBV27 to TRBJ2-2; 15 bases map to TRBD2. V was pared by 5 bases and J by 3 bases, with 7 bases of the junction left unmatched. CDR3 length equals 18 residues. Germline assignment: CDR1 MNHEY and CDR2 SMNVEV (reference sequence). CDR3 nucleotides: TGTGCCAGCAGTCTTGGACTAGCGGGAGGGCCGGACACCGGGGAGCTGTTTTTT. Translated: CASSLGLAGGPDTGELFF.

This clone came up once. The genes are TRBV4-1 and TRBJ1-1; possibly TRBD1 for D (5 bases). The germline gives CDR1 MGHRA, CDR2 YSYEKL. Between the trimmed V and J ends, which lost 5 bases and 6 bases, there was a span of 13 bases. The CDR3 is 13 amino acids. This chain's CDR3 is CASSLGGFSEAFF. In DNA, the CDR3 is TGCGCCAGCAGCTTGGGGGGGTTCTCTGAAGCTTTCTTT.

The CDR3 reads CAISELQETQYF. In nucleotides, the CDR3 is TGTGCCATCAGTGAGCTACAAGAGACCCAGTACTTC. The rearrangement joins TRBV10-3 to TRBJ2-5, with no clear D. Germline V lookup: CDR1 ENHRY, CDR2 SYGVKD. The CDR3 consists of 12 residues. V was cut by 2 bases and J by 2 bases, with 3 bases left in between.

Comment on this clone: The sample holds other DNA sequences that translate to the same CDR3. The chain has TRBV6-5 and TRBJ1-1; D might be TRBD1 (5 bases). This CDR3 comprises 15 residues. Germline CDR1 is MNHEY and CDR2 is SVGAGI. Trimming took 0 bases from V and 1 from J, leaving 9 bases between them. The CDR3 DNA is TGTGCCAGCAGTTACTCTACAGGTACGAACACTGAAGCTTTCTTT. Translated: CASSYSTGTNTEAFF.

The rearrangement joins TRBV6-5 to TRBJ1-5; 9 nucleotides align to TRBD1. Germline CDR1 MNHEY, CDR2 SVGAGI. CDR3 size: 15 residues. V lost 6 bases, J lost 6 bases, and 9 bases stayed unmatched. The CDR3 sequence: CASRPRQGGVQPQHF. Here the CDR3 DNA reads TGTGCCAGCAGACCCAGACAGGGGGGGGTTCAGCCCCAGCATTTT.

The chain has TRBV5-6 and TRBJ1-1, with 8 bases aligning to TRBD1. Germline trimming cut 3 bases from V and 6 bases from J; bases unmatched to any gene: 13. CDR3 length equals 16 residues. Germline CDR1 reads SGHDT; CDR2 reads YYEEEE. The CDR3 loop reads CASSSPILQGEAEAFF. In nucleotides, the CDR3 is TGTGCCAGCAGCTCCCCAATCCTACAGGGGGAGGCTGAAGCTTTCTTT.

CDR3 loop: CASSLGQGPYEQYF. The DNA of the CDR3 is TGCGCCAGCAGCTTGGGACAGGGCCCCTACGAGCAGTACTTC. This chain links TRBV5-1 with TRBJ2-7; 7 bases are a match to TRBD1. V lost 0 bases and J lost 2; bases outside the gene matches: 2. The CDR3 spans 14 residues. The germline V gene encodes CDR1 SGHRS and CDR2 YFSETQ.